Below, 27 T cell receptor beta chains from the same sample are listed, as sequenced in a study of T cells and Merkel cell carcinoma outcomes. Sequenced by immunoSEQ multiplex PCR; TCRdb stores in-frame clones only, minus some. This sample carries 13,000 to 15,000 clones, 80% to 95% of them seen once, and the ten largest clones take 1.5% to 2%. Input material: tumor tissue from Merkel cell carcinoma. These receptors came from a human donor with Merkel cell carcinoma.

CDR3 nucleotide sequence: TGTGCCAGTCAGCTTGGGACAGGGGGTATCGAAGCTTTCTTT. Its protein is CASQLGTGGIEAFF. V and J are TRBV6-6 and TRBJ1-1, with 11 nucleotides matching TRBD1. Trimming took 9 bases from V and 8 from J; bases not matched to a gene: 11. The V gene's germline CDR1 is MNHNY and CDR2 SVGAGI (reference sequence). The CDR3 contains 14 residues.

The chain is built from TRBV7-2 and TRBJ2-3; TRBD2 agrees at 7 bases. Trimming took 5 bases from V and 2 from J; bases not matched to a gene: 13. The germline CDR1 and CDR2 sequences are SGHTA and FQGNSA. The CDR3 is 17 residues long. The CDR3 is CASSRTWGGPLTDTQYF. For the CDR3, the DNA is TGTGCCAGCAGCCGTACTTGGGGGGGACCCCTCACAGATACGCAGTATTTT.

Details on this clone: Its ends do not fully match the called genes, so a read error is possible. The V and J genes are TRBV5-6 and TRBJ2-1; 14 bases align to TRBD2. This CDR3 is built from 13 residues. The germline V gene encodes CDR1 SGHDT and CDR2 YYEEEE. DNA for the CDR3: TGTGCCAGCAGCTCGGGACTAGCGGGGGATTTTCTCTTC. It translates to CASSSGLAGDFLF.

The J gene is TRBJ2-7, the V gene TRBV4-3; D is uncertain. This CDR3 has 13 amino acids. Trimming pared 5 bases from V and 1 base from J, leaving 9 bases between. Germline values: CDR1 LGHNA, CDR2 YSLEER. The CDR3 coding sequence is TGCGCCAGCAGCTTCTACGGGTCCTACGAGCAGTACTTC. It encodes CASSFYGSYEQYF.

The chain couples TRBV19 to TRBJ1-4, with D maybe TRBD1 (6 bases). CDR3 size: 14 residues. The V end lost 7 bases, the J end lost 7 bases, and 16 bases lay between the germline ends. The germline V gene encodes CDR1 LNHDA and CDR2 SQIVND (reference sequence). The CDR3 loop reads CASTPGAGFEKLFF. Here the CDR3 DNA reads TGTGCCAGTACCCCAGGGGCAGGATTTGAAAAACTGTTTTTT.

Concerning this clone itself: The junction and the germline gene differ at one end; a read error may be behind it. V is TRBV7-9 and J is TRBJ1-1; 8 bases fit TRBD1. The CDR3 covers 15 residues. The germline V gene has CDR1 SEHNR and CDR2 FQNEAQ (reference sequence). CDR3 protein: CANSLEDRVNTEAFF. The DNA of the CDR3 is TGTGCCAACAGCTTAGAGGACAGGGTGAACACTGAAGCTTTCTTT. The entire variable domain, with the rest obtained from reference TRBV7-9 and TRBJ1-1, is as follows: DTGVSQNPRHKITKRGQNVTFRCDPISEHNRLYWYRQTLGQGPEFLTYFQNEAQLEKSRLLSDRFSAERPKGSFSTLEIQRTEQGDSAMYLCANSLEDRVNTEAFFGQGTRLTVV.

Concerning this clone itself: One end of the junction does not line up with germline, which may come from a read error. This chain uses TRBV11-2 with TRBJ2-2, with D uncertain. This CDR3 contains 15 residues. Per the germline V gene, CDR1 is SGHAT and CDR2 is FQNNGV. CDR3 DNA: TGTACCAGCAGCTTAGTAGTTTTAAACACCGGGGAGCTGTTTTTT. Protein product: CTSSLVVLNTGELFF.

This chain connects TRBV4-1 to TRBJ1-4; D gene unclear. CDR1 is MGHRA and CDR2 is YSYEKL in the germline V gene. The CDR3 runs 14 residues. The germline V and J ends were trimmed by 6 bases and 3 bases, with 11 bases remaining between them. The CDR3 nucleotides read TGCGCCAGCAGGGGCGGGCAGCCTAATGAAAAACTGTTTTTT. Encoded protein: CASRGGQPNEKLFF.

This chain uses TRBV5-6 with TRBJ1-3; TRBD1 is a possible D gene (5 bases). The CDR3 contains 14 residues. V shed 0 bases and J shed 4 bases, with 8 bases lying between them. Looked up from germline, CDR1 is SGHDT and CDR2 is YYEEEE. CDR3 DNA: TGTGCCAGCAGCTTGGGACAGATCGGAAACACCATATATTTT. Translated, it gives CASSLGQIGNTIYF.

This chain uses TRBV4-2 with TRBJ1-1, with D maybe TRBD1 (6 bases). The CDR3 extends over 15 amino acids. CDR1 and CDR2 from the germline V gene are LGHNA and YNFKEQ. Deletions cut 4 bases from V and 3 bases from J, with 15 bases between. CDR3 loop: CASSRFGGDDTEAFF. Here the CDR3 DNA reads TGTGCCAGCAGCCGTTTTGGGGGCGACGACACTGAAGCTTTCTTT.

With regard to this clone: The junction does not match germline at one end; this may be a read error. The rearrangement uses TRBV5-1 and TRBJ1-2; 9 bases match TRBD1. Germline CDR1 reads SGHRS; CDR2 reads YFSETQ. This CDR3 has 14 amino acids. The CDR3 region is CASSLETGGYGYIF. In nucleotides, the CDR3 is TGCGCCAGCAGCTTGGAAACAGGGGGCTATGGCTACATCTTC. Supplemented by reference TRBV5-1 and TRBJ1-2, the full variable domain reads KAGVTQTPRYLIKTRGQQVTLSCSPISGHRSVSWYQQTPGQGLQFLFEYFSETQRNKGNFPGRFSGRQFSNSRSEMNVSTLELGDSALYLCASSLETGGYGYIFGSGTRLTVV.

The chain couples TRBV18 to TRBJ1-1; D remains unclear. The length of the CDR3 is 14 residues. Germline V gene lookup returns CDR1 KGHSH and CDR2 LQKENI. The germline V and J ends were trimmed by 6 bases and 1 base, with 12 bases remaining between them. The CDR3 protein is CASSPALQNTEAFF. The CDR3 DNA sequence: TGTGCCAGCTCCCCGGCCCTCCAGAACACTGAAGCTTTCTTT.

The DNA for the CDR3 is TGTGCCAGCAGCTGGCCCCTAGGGAGCCGGACTGAAGCTTTCTTT. Translating it yields CASSWPLGSRTEAFF. The chain is built from TRBV7-9 and TRBJ1-1; D is unclear. V was clipped by 4 bases and J by 5 bases, with 17 bases between them. The CDR3 sequence is 15 residues long. CDR1 SEHNR and CDR2 FQNEAQ come from the germline V gene (reference sequence).

J is TRBJ1-2 and V is TRBV7-9; D gene ambiguous. The CDR3 length is 16 residues. Trimming stripped 5 bases from V and 4 bases from J, with 20 bases between. Germline values: CDR1 SEHNR, CDR2 FQNEAQ (reference sequence). CDR3 sequence (DNA): TGTGCCAGCAGCCCCCGTTGGGCAGAAGGGAGCTATGGCTACACCTTC. Its translation is CASSPRWAEGSYGYTF.

The chain uses TRBV19 and TRBJ1-5, with 7 bases lining up with TRBD1. This CDR3 spans 15 amino acids. V shed 6 bases and J 2 bases; nucleotides not matched to a gene: 7. The germline gives CDR1 LNHDA, CDR2 SQIVND (reference sequence). The CDR3 loop is CASRSGGAGNQPQHF. In nucleotides, the CDR3 is TGTGCCAGTAGATCAGGGGGGGCTGGCAATCAGCCCCAGCATTTT.

The chain links TRBV11-2 to TRBJ2-2, with TRBD1 matching over 7 bases. CDR3 length: 13 amino acids. The germline V gene has CDR1 SGHAT and CDR2 FQNNGV. The V gene end was trimmed by 4 bases and the J gene end by 6 bases; junction bases not matched to a gene: 2. This CDR3 is CASSSDRPGELFF. The CDR3 coding sequence is TGTGCCAGCAGCTCGGACAGGCCCGGGGAGCTGTTTTTT. The full variable domain, rest sourced from reference TRBV11-2 and TRBJ2-2, is EAGVAQSPRYKIIEKRQSVAFWCNPISGHATLYWYQQILGQGPKLLIQFQNNGVVDDSQLPKDRFSAERLKGVDSTLKIQPAKLEDSAVYLCASSSDRPGELFFGEGSRLTVL.

The rearrangement links TRBV5-6 to TRBJ2-1, with unresolved D. Per the germline V gene, CDR1 is SGHDT and CDR2 is YYEEEE. The CDR3 covers 15 residues. Trimming removed 0 bases at V and 1 base at J, with 8 bases between. The CDR3 coding sequence is TGTGCCAGCAGCTTGGTTGCCTTTTCCTACAATGAGCAGTTCTTC. Its protein is CASSLVAFSYNEQFF.

The J gene is TRBJ2-4, the V gene TRBV7-2; D remains unclear. Trimming pared 7 bases from V and 7 bases from J, leaving 14 bases between. The germline gives CDR1 SGHTA, CDR2 FQGNSA. The CDR3 is 13 residues long. DNA of the CDR3: TGTGCCAGCAACATCTATCGTGGGAACATTCAGTACTTC. Protein: CASNIYRGNIQYF.

V and J are TRBV7-8 and TRBJ2-1; either TRBD1 or TRBD2 may fit D (6 bases each). The CDR3 extends over 18 amino acids. V shed 5 bases and J shed 7 bases, with 27 bases lying between them. From germline, CDR1 is SGHVS and CDR2 FQNEAQ. The CDR3 spells CASSPRRRGPGERNEQFF. The CDR3, as DNA: TGTGCCAGCAGCCCTCGCCGCCGGGGGCCAGGGGAGAGGAATGAGCAGTTCTTC.

The V gene is TRBV5-1, the J gene TRBJ1-2; D might be TRBD1 (5 bases). With 0 bases removed from V and 4 bases from J, the gap between germline ends came to 16 bases. The CDR3 totals 16 residues. From germline, CDR1 is SGHRS and CDR2 YFSETQ. The CDR3, as DNA: TGCGCCAGCAGCTTGGTTGAGGGGAACCCTGGCTATGGCTACACCTTC. The encoded protein is CASSLVEGNPGYGYTF. The complete variable domain, with remaining parts taken from reference TRBV5-1 and TRBJ1-2, reads KAGVTQTPRYLIKTRGQQVTLSCSPISGHRSVSWYQQTPGQGLQFLFEYFSETQRNKGNFPGRFSGRQFSNSRSEMNVSTLELGDSALYLCASSLVEGNPGYGYTFGSGTRLTVV.

The chain is built from TRBV7-2 and TRBJ2-1, with a tentative D call TRBD2 (6 bases). Trimming left V 6 bases short and J 10 bases short, with 19 bases between. The CDR3 length is 14 residues. Germline-derived CDR1 and CDR2 are SGHTA and FQGNSA. CDR3 region: CASSFLRTGGEQFF. Written as DNA, the CDR3 is TGTGCCAGCAGTTTCCTCCGGACTGGGGGGGAGCAGTTCTTC.

The rearrangement links TRBV6-5 to TRBJ1-1, with a possible D match to TRBD1 (5 bases). Trimming removed 3 bases at V and 5 bases at J, with 13 bases between. The CDR3 has 14 amino acids. Looked up from germline, CDR1 is MNHEY and CDR2 is SVGAGI. The CDR3 protein is CASSYQGGRTEAFF. CDR3 sequence (DNA): TGTGCCAGCAGTTATCAGGGCGGTAGGACTGAAGCTTTCTTT.

This chain connects TRBV15 to TRBJ2-3; TRBD2 might be the D (6 bases). The V gene lost 1 base and the J gene lost 2 bases, with 13 bases spanning the gap. The CDR3 loop spans 16 amino acids. CDR1 and CDR2 (germline): LNHNV, YYDKDF (reference sequence). Written as DNA, the CDR3 is TGTGCCACCAGCAGAGTCACGGGAGCACCCACAGATACGCAGTATTTT. It codes for CATSRVTGAPTDTQYF.

The chain couples TRBV30 to TRBJ1-5; D gene ambiguous. CDR3 size: 13 residues. Trimming shortened V by 2 bases and J by 2 bases, and 7 bases separated the two germline ends. Germline loops: CDR1 GTSNPN, CDR2 SVGIG (reference sequence). In DNA form, the CDR3 reads TGTGCCTGGAGTTTGAACCGCAATCAGCCCCAGCATTTT. Translation: CAWSLNRNQPQHF.

This clone occurred once. The V call is TRBV5-1, the J call TRBJ2-7; D call uncertain. V lost 1 base and J 3 bases, leaving 11 bases between the germline ends. Germline CDR1 is SGHRS and CDR2 is YFSETQ. The CDR3 covers 14 residues. Here the CDR3 reads CASSLSGPGYEQYF. The CDR3 bases are TGCGCCAGCAGCTTGAGTGGCCCCGGCTACGAGCAGTACTTC. Using reference TRBV5-1 and TRBJ2-7 for the parts outside the CDR3, the full variable domain is KAGVTQTPRYLIKTRGQQVTLSCSPISGHRSVSWYQQTPGQGLQFLFEYFSETQRNKGNFPGRFSGRQFSNSRSEMNVSTLELGDSALYLCASSLSGPGYEQYFGPGTRLTVT.

The chain uses TRBV30 and TRBJ1-5; D unresolved. V was clipped by 2 bases and J by 9 bases, with 11 bases between them. This CDR3 contains 12 residues. Germline V CDR1 and CDR2: GTSNPN, SVGIG (reference sequence). CDR3 sequence: CAWSTDVVPQHF. DNA of the CDR3: TGTGCCTGGAGTACCGACGTTGTGCCCCAGCATTTT.

The CDR3 DNA is TGTGCCAGCAGCTTATCGGAACGCATTCAGTACTTC. Residues: CASSLSERIQYF. The chain has TRBV7-9 and TRBJ2-4; D unclear. The ends were cut back, 2 bases at V and 9 bases at J, with 8 bases in the middle. Germline values: CDR1 SEHNR, CDR2 FQNEAQ (reference sequence). The CDR3 loop spans 12 amino acids.